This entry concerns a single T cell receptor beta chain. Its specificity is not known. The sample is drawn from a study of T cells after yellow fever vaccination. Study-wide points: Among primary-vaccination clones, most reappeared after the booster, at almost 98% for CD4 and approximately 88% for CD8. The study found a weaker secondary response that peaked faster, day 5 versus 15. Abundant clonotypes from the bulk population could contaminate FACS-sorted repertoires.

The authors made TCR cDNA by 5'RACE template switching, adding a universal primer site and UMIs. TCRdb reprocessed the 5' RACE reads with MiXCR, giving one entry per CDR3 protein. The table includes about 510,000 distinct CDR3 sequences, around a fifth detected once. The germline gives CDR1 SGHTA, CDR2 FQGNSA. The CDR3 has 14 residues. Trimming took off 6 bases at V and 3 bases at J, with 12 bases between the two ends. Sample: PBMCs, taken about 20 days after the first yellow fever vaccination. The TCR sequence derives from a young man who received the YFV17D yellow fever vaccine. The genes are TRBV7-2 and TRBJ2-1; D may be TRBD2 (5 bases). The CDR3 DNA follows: TGTGCCAGCAGTAGAGACTACTTCTACAATGAGCAGTTCTTC. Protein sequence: CASSRDYFYNEQFF.